These 14 T cell receptor beta chains came from one sample sequenced in a study of cytomegalovirus exposure and HLA in healthy donors. The PCR employed 60 Vbeta primers together with 13 Jbeta primers. This table comes from immunoSEQ multiplex PCR, and its TCRdb copy is limited to in-frame clones, with some not included. The sample lists 65,000 to 75,000 clones; 65% to 75% were seen once. Sequencing used PBMCs. The receptors here all came from a woman aged 55-70 years in good health and CMV-seropositive.

The CDR3 nucleotides are TGTGCCAGCAGTGTGGGACTAGCGGGGGTCCAAGAGACCCAGTACTTC. Translating gives CASSVGLAGVQETQYF. The chain has TRBV6-1 and TRBJ2-5, with TRBD2 identical over 14 bases. The junction had 2 bases not matched to a gene; V was cut back by 4 bases and J by 1 base. The germline CDR1 and CDR2 sequences are MNHNS and SASEGT. The CDR3 is 16 amino acids.

Regarding this clone: The junction departs from the called germline gene at one end, perhaps through a read error. V and J are TRBV7-7 and TRBJ2-3, with D perhaps TRBD1 (6 bases). The CDR3 is 13 amino acids. The germline CDR1 and CDR2 sequences are SSHAT and FNYEAQ (reference sequence). The CDR3 spells CASSFRGSDTQYF. In DNA, the CDR3 is TGTGCTAGCAGCTTTAGGGGGTCAGATACGCAGTATTTT. Filled out from reference TRBV7-7 and TRBJ2-3, the complete variable domain reads GAGVSQSPRYKVTKRGQDVTLRCDPISSHATLYWYQQALGQGPEFLTYFNYEAQPDKSGLPSDRFSAERPEGSISTLTIQRTEQRDSAMYRCASSFRGSDTQYFGPGTRLTVL.

This clone was counted between two and nine times. The chain links TRBV4-2 to TRBJ1-3; D perhaps matches TRBD1 (5 bases). CDR3 length equals 15 residues. In germline, CDR1 is LGHNA, CDR2 YNFKEQ. Trimming removed 1 base from V and 0 bases from J, with 7 bases in between. CDR3 region: CASSQADSSGNTIYF. DNA of the CDR3: TGTGCCAGCAGCCAAGCCGACAGCTCTGGAAACACCATATATTTT.

Turning to this clone: Relative to the germline gene, one junction end is altered; a read error may explain this. The V and J genes are TRBV7-2 and TRBJ1-1; D call uncertain. The V gene's germline CDR1 is SGHTA and CDR2 FQGNSA. The CDR3 runs to 14 residues. The CDR3 bases are TGTGCCAGCAGCTTAGCCTCGGTGAAGACTGAAGCTTTCTTT. Translating gives CASSLASVKTEAFF. Based on the CDR3 plus reference TRBV7-2 and TRBJ1-1, the full variable domain is GAGVSQSPSNKVTEKGKDVELRCDPISGHTALYWYRQSLGQGLEFLIYFQGNSAPDKSGLPSDRFSAERTGGSVSTLTIQRTQQEDSAVYLCASSLASVKTEAFFGQGTRLTVV.

The chain joins TRBV19 to TRBJ1-5; 7 bases map to TRBD1. In germline, CDR1 is LNHDA, CDR2 SQIVND (reference sequence). V was clipped by 5 bases and J by 0 bases; unmatched bases: 16. The CDR3 has 19 residues. The CDR3, as DNA: TGTGCCAGTAGTTCCCACAACAGGGGTAGCTTATTTAGCAATCAGCCCCAGCATTTT. Translation: CASSSHNRGSLFSNQPQHF.

This chain links TRBV6-5 with TRBJ1-2, with 8 positions matching TRBD1. This CDR3 spans 14 amino acids. The germline CDR1 and CDR2 sequences are MNHEY and SVGAGI. Unmatched junction bases numbered 7, after V lost 6 bases and J lost 4 bases. The CDR3 sequence: CASRSGTGFYGYTF. Written as DNA, the CDR3 is TGTGCCAGCAGATCCGGGACAGGCTTCTATGGCTACACCTTC.

The chain is built from TRBV27 and TRBJ2-4, with D tentatively TRBD1 (6 bases). The CDR3 has 16 residues. Between the trimmed V and J ends, which lost 2 bases and 2 bases, there was a span of 13 bases. The germline gives CDR1 MNHEY, CDR2 SMNVEV (reference sequence). CDR3 DNA: TGTGCCAGCAGTTTAAACGGACAGACCTCCAAAAACATTCAGTACTTC. Translation: CASSLNGQTSKNIQYF.

DNA of the CDR3: TGTGCTAGTGGTTTGAGACAGGGGAGCTCTGGAAACACCATATATTTT. It translates to CASGLRQGSSGNTIYF. The chain is built from TRBV12-5 and TRBJ1-3, with 8 nucleotides matching TRBD1. This CDR3 has 16 amino acids. The junction had 3 bases not matched to a gene; V was cut back by 2 bases and J by 0 bases. The germline V gene has CDR1 LGHNT and CDR2 FRNRAP.

V gene TRBV11-2 combines with J gene TRBJ1-3; D is possibly TRBD1 (5 bases). V dropped 1 base and J dropped 0 bases, with 13 bases sitting between them. The V gene's germline CDR1 is SGHAT and CDR2 FQNNGV. The CDR3 sequence is 17 residues long. CDR3 coding DNA: TGTGCCAGCAGCTTAGTTTACAGGCGGAGCTCTGGAAACACCATATATTTT. It specifies CASSLVYRRSSGNTIYF.

The chain joins TRBV27 to TRBJ2-3, with unresolved D. Germline V gene lookup returns CDR1 MNHEY and CDR2 SMNVEV (reference sequence). The CDR3 consists of 14 residues. Trimming shortened V by 3 bases and J by 1 base, and 8 bases separated the two germline ends. The CDR3 region has the DNA TGTGCCAGCAGTTTGGGCAGAGGCACAGATACGCAGTATTTT. Translation: CASSLGRGTDTQYF.

The chain links TRBV4-2 to TRBJ1-4; D is uncertain. V dropped 8 bases and J dropped 7 bases, with 17 bases sitting between them. Per the germline V gene, CDR1 is LGHNA and CDR2 is YNFKEQ. The CDR3 loop spans 14 amino acids. CDR3 residues: CASLRTGGSEKLFF. The CDR3 nucleotides are TGTGCCAGCCTTAGGACGGGAGGGAGTGAAAAACTGTTTTTT.

This clone has only a few counts. The rearrangement joins TRBV2 to TRBJ1-5, with TRBD1 matching 8 bases. Germline V gene sequence: CDR1 SNHLY, CDR2 FYNNEI. CDR3 size: 16 residues. Trimming removed 8 bases from V and 6 bases from J; junction bases left unmatched: 15. This CDR3 reads CASALQQGGSGQPQHF. DNA for the CDR3: TGTGCCAGCGCGTTACAACAGGGGGGTTCGGGTCAGCCCCAGCATTTT.

The J gene is TRBJ2-3, the V gene TRBV9; TRBD2 agrees at 7 bases. Germline values: CDR1 SGDLS, CDR2 YYNGEE. This CDR3 region has 17 residues. The V gene end was trimmed by 3 bases and the J gene end by 2 bases; junction bases not matched to a gene: 12. CDR3 nucleotide sequence: TGTGCCAGCAGCGCGACCCGCCGGACTAGAAACACAGATACGCAGTATTTT. It translates to CASSATRRTRNTDTQYF. The variable domain in full, with the rest retrieved from reference TRBV9 and TRBJ2-3, is DSGVTQTPKHLITATGQRVTLRCSPRSGDLSVYWYQQSLDQGLQFLIQYYNGEERAKGNILERFSAQQFPDLHSELNLSSLELGDSALYFCASSATRRTRNTDTQYFGPGTRLTVL.

V usage is TRBV6-5 and J usage is TRBJ2-2; D is ambiguous. Germline V CDR1 and CDR2: MNHEY, SVGAGI. The CDR3 contains 15 residues. Trimming pared 3 bases from V and 1 base from J, leaving 9 bases between. The CDR3 DNA is TGTGCCAGCAGTTATTACAGCCTGAACACCGGGGAGCTGTTTTTT. It translates to CASSYYSLNTGELFF.